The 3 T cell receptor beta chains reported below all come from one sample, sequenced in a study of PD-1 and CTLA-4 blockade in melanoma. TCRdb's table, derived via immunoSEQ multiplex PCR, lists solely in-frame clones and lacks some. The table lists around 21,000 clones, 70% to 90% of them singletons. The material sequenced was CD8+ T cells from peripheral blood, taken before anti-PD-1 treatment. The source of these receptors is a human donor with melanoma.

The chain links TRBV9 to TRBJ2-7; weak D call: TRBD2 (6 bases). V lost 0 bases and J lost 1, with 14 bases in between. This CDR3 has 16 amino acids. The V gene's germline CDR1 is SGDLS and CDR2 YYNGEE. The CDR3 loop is CASSVGEATASYEQYF. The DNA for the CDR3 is TGTGCCAGCAGCGTAGGGGAGGCGACGGCTTCCTACGAGCAGTACTTC.

The CDR3 DNA reads as TGTGCCAGTAGCCCAGCCGTAGCGGGGGGGCTCACCGGGGAGCTGTTTTTT. Amino acid sequence: CASSPAVAGGLTGELFF. V and J are TRBV19 and TRBJ2-2; TRBD2 agrees at 11 bases. The V segment lost 6 bases and the J segment 4 bases; nucleotides outside the gene matches: 10. This CDR3 has 17 amino acids. Per the germline V gene, CDR1 is LNHDA and CDR2 is SQIVND (reference sequence). The whole variable domain, remainder taken from reference TRBV19 and TRBJ2-2, is DGGITQSPKYLFRKEGQNVTLSCEQNLNHDAMYWYRQDPGQGLRLIYYSQIVNDFQKGDIAEGYSVSREKKESFPLTVTSAQKNPTAFYLCASSPAVAGGLTGELFFGEGSRLTVL.

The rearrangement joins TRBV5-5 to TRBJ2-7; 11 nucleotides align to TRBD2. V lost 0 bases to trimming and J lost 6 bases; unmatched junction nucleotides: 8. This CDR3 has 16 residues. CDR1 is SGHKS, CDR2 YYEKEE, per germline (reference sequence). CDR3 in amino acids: CASSLGLAGGASEQYF. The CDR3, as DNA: TGTGCCAGCAGCTTGGGGCTAGCGGGGGGTGCGAGCGAGCAGTACTTC.